This T cell receptor (beta chain) came from a study of breast tumors, draining lymph nodes, adjacent tissues. Axillary draining lymph nodes of breast cancer patients supplied the node samples. With V trimmed by 4 bases and J by 4 bases, 11 bases remained unmatched. CDR1 and CDR2 from the germline V gene are SGHNT and YYREEE (reference sequence). The CDR3 contains 17 residues. In regard to this clonotype: Being one base from a much bigger clone, this may be a read error.

TCRdb analysed the multiplex PCR reads with MiXCR anew, one entry per CDR3 protein. The sample shows some 100,000 distinct CDR3 sequences, 21% of them seen only once. The sample comprised axillary lymph node tissue. This TCR was sampled from a female donor with breast cancer. Some clones in this sample may be carry-over from other donors' samples. V is TRBV5-4 and J is TRBJ2-6; TRBD2 matches 7 bases. CDR3: CASSRTGGRSGANVLTF. In DNA form, the CDR3 reads TGTGCCAGCAGCCGAACCGGGGGGAGGTCGGGGGCCAACGTCCTGACTTTC. Filled out from reference TRBV5-4 and TRBJ2-6, the complete variable domain reads ETGVTQSPTHLIKTRGQQVTLRCSSQSGHNTVSWYQQALGQGPQFIFQYYREEENGRGNFPPRFSGLQFPNYSSELNVNALELDDSALYLCASSRTGGRSGANVLTFGAGSRLTVL.